The 16 T cell receptor beta chains presented below share a single source sample, sequenced in a study of radiotherapy plus CTLA-4 blockade in lung cancer. The table came from immunoSEQ multiplex PCR; TCRdb's copy has only in-frame clones and leaves some out. The sample lists about 120,000 clones, roughly 86% occurring once. The input for sequencing was peripheral blood, taken from a patient treated with radiotherapy plus ipilimumab. Receptors originate from a human donor with non-small cell lung cancer that progressed on radiotherapy plus ipilimumab. Some clones in this sample may be carry-over from other donors' samples.

The chain is built from TRBV7-2 and TRBJ2-6, with D perhaps matching TRBD2 (6 bases). Germline loops: CDR1 SGHTA, CDR2 FQGNSA. The V end lost 5 bases, the J end lost 0 bases, and 14 bases lay between the germline ends. The CDR3 has 17 residues. The CDR3 is CASSGRGGASGANVLTF. The DNA for the CDR3 is TGTGCCAGCAGCGGCCGAGGAGGGGCCTCTGGGGCCAACGTCCTGACTTTC.

J is TRBJ1-4 and V is TRBV6-5, with D hard to call. From germline, CDR1 is MNHEY and CDR2 SVGAGI. CDR3 length: 14 residues. Trimming cost V 7 bases and J 1 base, with 10 bases left between them. CDR3 DNA sequence: TGTGCCAGCACCTCAGGTAGAACTAATGAAAAACTGTTTTTT. Its translation: CASTSGRTNEKLFF.

The chain uses TRBV7-6 and TRBJ2-5, with 8 nucleotides matching TRBD1. Germline lookup yields CDR1 SGHVS and CDR2 FNYEAQ. The junction had 7 bases not matched to a gene; V was cut back by 2 bases and J by 5 bases. This CDR3 comprises 15 residues. CDR3 sequence reads: CASSLSQGAGETQYF. CDR3 in DNA: TGTGCCAGCAGCTTAAGCCAGGGGGCTGGGGAGACCCAGTACTTC.

The gene calls are TRBV4-1 and TRBJ1-6, with D possibly TRBD1 on 5 matching bases. The germline V and J ends were trimmed by 0 bases and 6 bases, with 12 bases remaining between them. CDR3 length: 16 residues. In germline, CDR1 is MGHRA, CDR2 YSYEKL. The CDR3 bases are TGCGCCAGCAGCCAAGAACCAGGGTTGTCTAATTCACCCCTCCACTTT. This encodes CASSQEPGLSNSPLHF.

The rearrangement joins TRBV30 to TRBJ1-3; D remains unclear. Trimming pared 8 bases from V and 3 bases from J, leaving 14 bases between. Germline V gene data show CDR1 as GTSNPN and CDR2 as SVGIG (reference sequence). The CDR3 extends over 13 amino acids. The CDR3 loop reads CATQTTLGNTIYF. The CDR3, as DNA: TGTGCCACTCAGACCACCCTTGGAAACACCATATATTTT.

The J gene is TRBJ2-7, the V gene TRBV7-2; D is possibly TRBD2 (6 bases). Germline CDR1 is SGHTA and CDR2 is FQGNSA. CDR3 length: 14 residues. V was trimmed by 5 bases and J by 6 bases, leaving 17 bases between them. CDR3 in amino acids: CASSLGGDVSEQYF. Written as DNA, the CDR3 is TGTGCCAGCAGCCTTGGCGGGGATGTTAGCGAGCAGTACTTC.

In this sample, this clone turned up a few times. The chain has TRBV10-1 and TRBJ2-7; D assignment may be TRBD1 or TRBD2 (6 bases each). This CDR3 comprises 15 residues. With 3 bases removed from V and 2 bases from J, the gap between germline ends came to 14 bases. In germline, CDR1 is WNHNN, CDR2 SYGVQD (reference sequence). The CDR3 here is CASSEKFRGPYEQYF. CDR3 sequence (DNA): TGCGCCAGCAGTGAAAAGTTCCGGGGGCCCTACGAGCAGTACTTC.

V usage is TRBV2 and J usage is TRBJ2-7; no clear D gene. CDR3 length equals 13 residues. V shed 5 bases and J shed 2 bases, with 10 bases lying between them. Looked up from germline, CDR1 is SNHLY and CDR2 is FYNNEI. As DNA, the CDR3 is TGTGCCAGCAGTCCTGCCTTGGCCTACGAGCAGTACTTC. Encoded protein: CASSPALAYEQYF.

The CDR3 coding sequence is TGTGCCAGCAGCGGGTTAGCGGGGGGGCCGAGCGAGCAGTACTTC. Protein: CASSGLAGGPSEQYF. V gene TRBV9 combines with J gene TRBJ2-7; TRBD2 aligns across 11 bases. The J segment lost 6 bases and the V segment lost 3 bases, leaving 8 bases of the junction unmatched. The germline gives CDR1 SGDLS, CDR2 YYNGEE. The CDR3 sequence is 15 residues long.

This clone was recorded once. The rearrangement joins TRBV5-1 to TRBJ2-7; D ambiguous. The CDR3 runs to 14 residues. V shed 2 bases and J shed 6 bases, with 15 bases lying between them. Germline lookup yields CDR1 SGHRS and CDR2 YFSETQ. The CDR3 coding sequence is TGCGCCAGCAGCTTTACCCCAACCGCGGTCGAGCAGTACTTC. It yields the protein CASSFTPTAVEQYF. The full variable domain, its missing parts supplied by reference TRBV5-1 and TRBJ2-7, is KAGVTQTPRYLIKTRGQQVTLSCSPISGHRSVSWYQQTPGQGLQFLFEYFSETQRNKGNFPGRFSGRQFSNSRSEMNVSTLELGDSALYLCASSFTPTAVEQYFGPGTRLTVT.

The V call is TRBV18, the J call TRBJ1-2, with TRBD1 matching 7 bases. CDR1 KGHSH and CDR2 LQKENI come from the germline V gene. V dropped 3 bases and J dropped 13; count of bases not matched to a gene: 17. There are 15 residues in the CDR3. The CDR3 bases are TGTGCCAGCTCACCCCCCAGTAAGCAGGGGGTAAATTCCACCTTC. This encodes CASSPPSKQGVNSTF.

This clone was counted only a few times. The rearrangement links TRBV6-9 to TRBJ1-1; D not resolved. From germline, CDR1 is MNHGY and CDR2 SVAAGI. The CDR3 has 10 residues. Between the trimmed V and J ends, which lost 8 bases and 5 bases, there was a span of 6 bases. The CDR3 here is CASAGTEAFF. The CDR3 DNA sequence: TGTGCCAGCGCGGGAACTGAAGCTTTCTTT.

V and J are TRBV6-5 and TRBJ2-5, with D perhaps being TRBD1 or TRBD2 (5 bases each). Germline V gives CDR1 MNHEY, CDR2 SVGAGI. Deletions cut 5 bases from V and 2 bases from J, with 9 bases between. The CDR3 runs to 13 residues. CDR3 nucleotides: TGTGCCAGCAGTCGGGACGTACAAGAGACCCAGTACTTC. As protein: CASSRDVQETQYF.

This rearrangement joins TRBV5-1 to TRBJ2-1, with 13 bases that match TRBD2. CDR3 length: 15 residues. The V gene's germline CDR1 is SGHRS and CDR2 YFSETQ. V shed 4 bases, J shed 8 bases, and the junction held 6 bases outside the gene matches. CDR3: CASSEGLAGYDEQFF. Here the CDR3 DNA reads TGCGCCAGCAGCGAGGGACTAGCGGGGTACGATGAGCAGTTCTTC.

The rearrangement links TRBV4-3 to TRBJ2-7, with TRBD2 as a possible D gene (6 bases). The germline CDR1 and CDR2 sequences are LGHNA and YSLEER. This CDR3 contains 15 residues. V lost 0 bases, J lost 6 bases, and 15 bases lay in between. The CDR3 sequence: CASSQEGDRRGEQYF. The CDR3 nucleotides are TGCGCCAGCAGCCAAGAGGGGGACCGGAGGGGCGAGCAGTACTTC.

V is TRBV6-5 and J is TRBJ1-3, with D tentatively TRBD1 (6 bases). V lost 0 bases to trimming and J lost 8 bases, with 11 bases between them. Germline-derived CDR1 and CDR2 are MNHEY and SVGAGI. The CDR3 contains 14 residues. CDR3: CASSYSRGSDTIYF. The CDR3 nucleotides read TGTGCCAGCAGTTACTCGAGGGGGTCGGACACCATATATTTT.